This TCR beta chain was observed in a study of cytomegalovirus exposure and HLA in healthy donors (dated by TCRdb to the late 2010s). As for the study more broadly: An earlier analysis of 587 of the donors reported approximately 300 Gb of sequence data and some 110 million unique TCR beta sequences obtained from about 180 million T cells. An earlier analysis of some 500 of the donors used high-throughput TCR beta sequencing to judge whether each TCR beta V gene segment behaved as functional or pseudogenic. Donor age, sex, ethnicity and CMV serostatus were collected together with the repertoire data. Every repertoire in the discovery cohort had been generated on one and the same sequencing platform. Class I and class II HLA loci were covered by the typing at four-digit resolution. Of the roughly 390 genotyped donors, roughly 80% were placed in the genetic ancestry cluster associated with self-reported Caucasian donors. Rather than drawing on any new phenotypic data, the later analysis identified candidate immune exposures from TCR beta sequences and the way those sequences occurred across donors. Besides the first cohort of around 670 subjects, a separate validation cohort made up of over 95 different subjects was used. Because of strong linkage in the cohort, 5 or 6 DR-DQ haplotypes were treated as single units for association and clustering. In a later genetic analysis, genome-wide SNP genotypes for about 55% of the roughly 670 donors were used, and that subset was treated as a discovery cohort. The aim of the study was to test whether cataloging public T cell receptors could identify signatures of past pathogen exposure. In a later analysis, previously published TCR beta repertoires from 500 to 750 donors were re-analyzed and high-resolution HLA genotyping was added so that TCR occurrence patterns could be studied. The study combined high-throughput TCR immunosequencing, statistical association of individual TCRs with disease status, and machine learning to predict cytomegalovirus infection status. Using immunosequencing, the study profiled T cell repertoires from roughly 650 subjects and related those repertoires to cytomegalovirus serostatus. The number of typed donors differed by locus: 629-630 for A, B, C, DRB1 and DQB1; 500 to 550 for DQA1; 600 to 610 for DPA1; and 450 to 480 for DPB1. An early release that covered roughly 600 HLA-typed donors contained about 290 gigabases of sequencing data and approximately 85 million unique TCR sequences. Across 398 genotyped donors of the cohort, an average of roughly 250,000 unique TCR beta nucleotide sequences per donor were sequenced, and roughly 17% of those sequences were non-productive.

This clone was seen only a few times. Its antigen is currently not known. Base qualities are missing; no much larger clone stands one base away. The CDR3 contains 13 residues, cysteine and phenylalanine counted. Only the CDR3 portion is preserved as DNA: 39 bases, with reading frame beginning at the first base. V is shortened by 4 bases, J by 10 bases, and the region joining them spans 14 bases. CDR1 and CDR2, per the germline V gene, are LGHNA and YSLEER. The cohort comprised under 700 healthy bone marrow donors. At the time of sampling, all cohort members were nominally healthy, though unrecorded immune exposures were likely present. The donor tested CMV seropositive, placing the donor among the approximately 290 seropositive members of the cohort. A peripheral blood sample was collected from each donor, and TCR beta sequencing was performed on peripheral blood mononuclear cells. The Qiagen DNeasy Blood Extraction Kit was used to extract genomic DNA from the blood cell samples.

On the study overall, not on this receptor specifically: V-gene and J-gene trimming of TCR beta chains was associated with a missense DCLRE1C variant in a later genetic analysis, and the association was replicated in an independent cohort. A later analysis associated about 17,000 TCR beta sequences with specific HLA alleles at a false discovery rate of 0.05. A further reported finding was that TCR beta sequences accurately predicted the HLA-A and HLA-B alleles for most subjects in the first cohort. The sequencing pipeline was judged likely to have produced a cluster of highly shared sequence variants as a technical artifact. In this cohort, only TCR beta chains were sequenced, and detectable features were limited by the absence of alpha or paired-chain data. Because HLA typing was unavailable for some donors at each locus, only the typed subset was used in association tests. The authors suggested that the approach could potentially be extended to other disease states and immunological phenotypes. The study gave a list of some 150 TCR beta chains associated with cytomegalovirus. Compared with the approximately 600-donor mean, donors in an Asian-associated ancestry cluster had fewer N-insertions in productive TCRs, according to a later genetic analysis. Correlated functional status among segregating V segments might reflect linkage disequilibrium, but an unknown experimental factor could not be ruled out. The only immune exposure information available for the cohort was CMV serostatus. Presence/absence analyses assumed roughly uniform sequencing depth across donors, an assumption that may not hold. The earlier analysis of approximately 540 of the donors excluded 15 to 20 rarely observed V segments, including chromosome 9 orphons, because counts were too low. The classifier was reported to diagnose cytomegalovirus status with high specificity and sensitivity in both the original cohort and the validation cohort. Most CMV-associated TCR beta chains appeared to be HLA-restricted in a later analysis, and the HLA associations seemed to be driven largely by CMV exposure. A few of the identified cytomegalovirus-associated TCR beta chains were confirmed in vitro to be specific for cytomegalovirus antigens. Most TCR sequences were observed very rarely across donors, whereas some public TCRs were present in many individuals. Some IMGT-functional V segments, including TRBV6-2 and TRBV6-3, could not be distinguished by the 87-base-pair reads and were therefore excluded. In an earlier analysis of 500 to 650 of the donors, most TCR beta V segments appeared in productive rearrangements about 87% or about 30% of the time, broadly matching IMGT annotations. According to a later analysis, TCR association rates differed among HLA loci, with DRB1 alleles showing the most associated TCRs and HLA-C alleles showing the fewest. In a later analysis, HLA-associated TCR beta chains were found to be more clonally expanded and to have lower generation probabilities than equally common non-associated chains. In a later analysis, several top co-occurrence clusters were reported to appear linked to parvovirus B19, influenza, CMV and Epstein-Barr virus. When HLA alleles, especially DR and DQ, strongly co-occurred, TCR associations were difficult to assign to individual alleles.

The library was made by the immunoSEQ multiplex PCR assay. The multiplex PCR relied on a mix of 60 forward primers for TCR Vbeta segments and 13 reverse primers for TCR Jbeta segments. The CDR3 region of rearranged TCR beta genes was amplified from genomic DNA with a multiplex PCR assay. Amplified TCR beta libraries were sequenced as 87-base-pair reads on the Illumina HiSeq System. The authors processed their data as follows. In a later analysis, some 80 million unique TCR beta chains were counted across the approximately 670 repertoires, and approximately 11 million of these chains were shared by at least two donors. Raw reads were error-corrected and collapsed into unique sequences with a nearest-neighbor algorithm that merged closely related sequences to remove PCR and sequencing errors. To assign V, D and J gene segments, CDR3 sequences were aligned to IMGT reference sequences. For a sequence to be retained, a match of at least six nucleotides to both a V gene segment and a J gene segment was required. A rearrangement counted as productive if the CDR3 had no stop codons and remained in frame with V and J, and every other rearrangement counted as non-productive. CDR3 was defined according to IMGT convention as the region running from the second conserved V-encoded cysteine to the conserved J-encoded phenylalanine. The earlier analysis of about 570 of the donors excluded any sequence lacking an unambiguous match to a single V gene segment. In an earlier analysis of roughly 500 of the donors, V segments were called functional above 56.7% productive rearrangements and were called segregating when the between-donor standard deviation exceeded 5%. A statistical classification framework was built to diagnose cytomegalovirus status from the catalog of TCR beta chain sequences. V and J gene assignment, in a later analysis, came from comparing TCR nucleotide sequences with IMGT/GENE-DB human TR gene sequences. In a later analysis, CDR3 sequences and most-parsimonious VDJ recombination scenarios were assigned using the TCRdist pipeline. A later analysis defined each TCR beta chain by its CDR3 amino acid sequence plus V-gene family, and excluded reads lacking a unique V-gene family. In a later analysis, 500 to 650 highly shared, low-generation-probability nucleotide sequences were removed to address suspected cross-contamination and a sequencing artifact. In a later analysis, a clonal expansion index for each public chain was calculated from normalized within-repertoire ranks of inferred template counts. In a later analysis, generation probabilities were computed using a VDJ recombination model fitted to out-of-frame rearrangements, and the results were checked against IGoR. A later analysis scored TCR-TCR, TCR-HLA and TCR-CMV co-occurrence with hypergeometric tests, applying a repertoire-size bias correction to TCR pairs. In a later analysis, false discovery rates were estimated by permuting HLA or CMV assignments 20 times. In a later analysis, co-occurring TCRs were grouped using DBSCAN, and TCRdist sequence similarity was added for clustering within HLA-allele-positive subsets. Repertoires with fewer than 30,000 or more than 120,000 public chains, plus five repertoires with anomalous nucleotide sharing, were excluded from co-occurrence clustering. Drawn from immuneACCESS, this table holds only the in-frame rearrangements with V and J called that TCRdb kept. Clones are partly lost; checked studies trace under half to an unresolved V gene and leave the rest unexplained. V and J calls and clone size are copied from that table; D and trimming were computed from the DNA. The sample data list some 50,000 clones, and 72% of these were observed just once. The ten largest make up around 21% of the sample.

The sequenced material came from PBMCs. The receptor was derived from a woman between 45 and 60 years old in good health and CMV-seropositive. The chain is made from TRBV4-3 and TRBJ2-1, with TRBD2 tentatively as D gene (6 bases match). The DNA sequence is TGCGCCAGCAGCCTGACGGGGGACGGGGAGCAGTTCTTC. It translates to CASSLTGDGEQFF.